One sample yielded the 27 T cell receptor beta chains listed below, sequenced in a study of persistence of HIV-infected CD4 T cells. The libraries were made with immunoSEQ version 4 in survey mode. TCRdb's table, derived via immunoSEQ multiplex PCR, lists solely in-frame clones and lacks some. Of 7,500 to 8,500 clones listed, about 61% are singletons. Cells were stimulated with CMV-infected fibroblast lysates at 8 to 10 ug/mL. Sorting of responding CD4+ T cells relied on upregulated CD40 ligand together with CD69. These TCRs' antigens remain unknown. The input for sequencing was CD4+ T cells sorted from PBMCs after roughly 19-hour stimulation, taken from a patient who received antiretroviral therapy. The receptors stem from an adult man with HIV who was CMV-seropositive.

CDR3 in DNA: TGTGCCAGCAGCAAAGAAGGACACGGCCCATATACGCAGTATTTT. Translating gives CASSKEGHGPYTQYF. This rearrangement joins TRBV7-2 to TRBJ2-3, with a tentative D call TRBD1 (5 bases). V was shortened by 5 bases and J by 7 bases, with 19 bases between the two germline ends. The V gene's germline CDR1 is SGHTA and CDR2 FQGNSA. This CDR3 has 15 amino acids.

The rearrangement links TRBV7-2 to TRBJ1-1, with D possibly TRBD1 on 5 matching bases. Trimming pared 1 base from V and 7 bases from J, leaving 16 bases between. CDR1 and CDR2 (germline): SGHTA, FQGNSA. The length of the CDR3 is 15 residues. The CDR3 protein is CASSLVAGRQGEAFF. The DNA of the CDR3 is TGTGCCAGCAGCTTAGTCGCAGGCCGCCAGGGTGAAGCTTTCTTT.

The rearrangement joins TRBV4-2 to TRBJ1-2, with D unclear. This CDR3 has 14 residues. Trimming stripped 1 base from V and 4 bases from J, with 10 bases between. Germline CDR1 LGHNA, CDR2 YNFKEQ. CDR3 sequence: CASSQAYTSYGYTF. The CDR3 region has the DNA TGTGCCAGCAGCCAAGCCTACACGTCCTATGGCTACACCTTC.

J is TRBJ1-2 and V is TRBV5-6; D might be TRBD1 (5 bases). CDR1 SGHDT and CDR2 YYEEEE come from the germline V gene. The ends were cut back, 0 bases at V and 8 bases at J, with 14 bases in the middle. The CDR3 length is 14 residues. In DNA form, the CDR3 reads TGTGCCAGCAGCTTGGCCGAGGGGTGGGGCGGCTACACCTTC. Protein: CASSLAEGWGGYTF.

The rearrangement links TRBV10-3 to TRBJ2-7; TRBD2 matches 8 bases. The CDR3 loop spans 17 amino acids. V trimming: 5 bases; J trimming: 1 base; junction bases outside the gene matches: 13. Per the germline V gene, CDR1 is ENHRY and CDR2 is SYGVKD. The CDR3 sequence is CAISSSQGRGASYEQYF. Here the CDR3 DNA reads TGTGCCATCAGTTCATCCCAAGGGCGGGGGGCTTCCTACGAGCAGTACTTC.

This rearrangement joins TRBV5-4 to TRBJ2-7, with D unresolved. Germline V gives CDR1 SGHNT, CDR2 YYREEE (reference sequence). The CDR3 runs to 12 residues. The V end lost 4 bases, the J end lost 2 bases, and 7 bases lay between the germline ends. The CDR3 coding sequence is TGTGCCAGCAGCGCCGGCCCCTACGAGCAGTACTTC. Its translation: CASSAGPYEQYF.

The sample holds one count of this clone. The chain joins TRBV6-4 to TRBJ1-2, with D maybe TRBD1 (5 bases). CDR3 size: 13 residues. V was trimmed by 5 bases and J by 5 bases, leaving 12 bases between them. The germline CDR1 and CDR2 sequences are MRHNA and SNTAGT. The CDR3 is CASSSGTPYGYTF. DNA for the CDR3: TGTGCCAGCAGTTCGGGGACGCCGTATGGCTACACCTTC.

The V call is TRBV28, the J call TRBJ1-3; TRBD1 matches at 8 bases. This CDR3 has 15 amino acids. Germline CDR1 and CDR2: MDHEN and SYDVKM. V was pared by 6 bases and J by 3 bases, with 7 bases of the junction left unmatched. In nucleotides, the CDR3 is TGTGCCAGCAGCACGGGACAGGTGGTTGGAAACACCATATATTTT. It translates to CASSTGQVVGNTIYF.

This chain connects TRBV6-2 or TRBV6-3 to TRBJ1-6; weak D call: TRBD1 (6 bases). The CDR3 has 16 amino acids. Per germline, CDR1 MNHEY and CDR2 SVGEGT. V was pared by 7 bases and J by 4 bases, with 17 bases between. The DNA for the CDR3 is TGTGCCAGCACCCCACAGGGAGGACGGTATAATTCACCCCTCCACTTT. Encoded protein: CASTPQGGRYNSPLHF.

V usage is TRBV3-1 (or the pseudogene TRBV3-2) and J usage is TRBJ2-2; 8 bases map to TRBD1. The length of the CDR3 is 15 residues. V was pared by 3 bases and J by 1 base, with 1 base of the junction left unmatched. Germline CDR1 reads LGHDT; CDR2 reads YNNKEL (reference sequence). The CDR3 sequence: CASSHGQGNTGELFF. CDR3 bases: TGTGCCAGCAGCCACGGACAGGGGAACACCGGGGAGCTGTTTTTT.

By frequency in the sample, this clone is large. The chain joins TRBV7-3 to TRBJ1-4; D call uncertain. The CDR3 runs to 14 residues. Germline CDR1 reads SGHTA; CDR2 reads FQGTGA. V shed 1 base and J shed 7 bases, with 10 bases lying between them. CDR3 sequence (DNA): TGTGCCAGCAGCTTAAGGCAGGAGGCTGAAAAACTGTTTTTT. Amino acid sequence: CASSLRQEAEKLFF. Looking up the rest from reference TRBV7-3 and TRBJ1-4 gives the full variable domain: GAGVSQTPSNKVTEKGKYVELRCDPISGHTALYWYRQSLGQGPEFLIYFQGTGAADDSGLPNDRFFAVRPEGSVSTLKIQRTERGDSAVYLCASSLRQEAEKLFFGSGTQLSVL.

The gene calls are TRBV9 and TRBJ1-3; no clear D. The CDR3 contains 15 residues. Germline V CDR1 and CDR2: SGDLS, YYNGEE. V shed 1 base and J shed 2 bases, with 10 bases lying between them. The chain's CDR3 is CASSVSEGAGNTIYF. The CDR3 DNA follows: TGTGCCAGCAGCGTATCGGAGGGTGCTGGAAACACCATATATTTT. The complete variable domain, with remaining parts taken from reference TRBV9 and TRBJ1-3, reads DSGVTQTPKHLITATGQRVTLRCSPRSGDLSVYWYQQSLDQGLQFLIQYYNGEERAKGNILERFSAQQFPDLHSELNLSSLELGDSALYFCASSVSEGAGNTIYFGEGSWLTVV.

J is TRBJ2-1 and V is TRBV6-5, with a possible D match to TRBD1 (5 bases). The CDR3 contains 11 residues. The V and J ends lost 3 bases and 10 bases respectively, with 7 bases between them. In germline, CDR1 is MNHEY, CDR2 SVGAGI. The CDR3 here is CASSYWTEQFF. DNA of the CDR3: TGTGCCAGCAGTTATTGGACAGAGCAGTTCTTC.

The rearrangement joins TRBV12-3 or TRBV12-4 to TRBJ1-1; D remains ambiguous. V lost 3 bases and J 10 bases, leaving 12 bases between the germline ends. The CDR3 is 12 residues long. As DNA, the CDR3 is TGTGCCAGCAGTTTTCCACCCACGTCAGCTTTCTTT. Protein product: CASSFPPTSAFF.

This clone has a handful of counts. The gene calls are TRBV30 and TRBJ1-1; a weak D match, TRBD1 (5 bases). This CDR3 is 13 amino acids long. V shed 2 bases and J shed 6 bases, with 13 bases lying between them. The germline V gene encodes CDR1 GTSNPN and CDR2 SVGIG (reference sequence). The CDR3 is CAWSFSGGAEAFF. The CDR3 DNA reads TGTGCCTGGAGTTTCTCGGGGGGGGCTGAAGCTTTCTTT.

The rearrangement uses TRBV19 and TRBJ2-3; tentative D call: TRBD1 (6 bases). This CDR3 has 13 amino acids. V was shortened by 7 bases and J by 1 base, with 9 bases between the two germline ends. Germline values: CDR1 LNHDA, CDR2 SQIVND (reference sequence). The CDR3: CASTSGGTDTQYF. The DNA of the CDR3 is TGTGCCAGTACCTCAGGGGGCACAGATACGCAGTATTTT.

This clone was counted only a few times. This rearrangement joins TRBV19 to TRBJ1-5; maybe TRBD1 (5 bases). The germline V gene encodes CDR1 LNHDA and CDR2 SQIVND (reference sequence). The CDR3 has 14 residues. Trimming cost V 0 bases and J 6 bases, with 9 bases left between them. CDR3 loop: CASSIDIQGQPQHF. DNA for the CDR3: TGTGCCAGTAGTATAGATATTCAGGGTCAGCCCCAGCATTTT.

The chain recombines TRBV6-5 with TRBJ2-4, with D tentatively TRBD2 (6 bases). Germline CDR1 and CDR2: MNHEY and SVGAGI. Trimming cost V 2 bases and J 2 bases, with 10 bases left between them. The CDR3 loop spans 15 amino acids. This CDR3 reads CASSYGDWSKNIQYF. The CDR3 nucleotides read TGTGCCAGCAGTTACGGGGACTGGTCCAAAAACATTCAGTACTTC.

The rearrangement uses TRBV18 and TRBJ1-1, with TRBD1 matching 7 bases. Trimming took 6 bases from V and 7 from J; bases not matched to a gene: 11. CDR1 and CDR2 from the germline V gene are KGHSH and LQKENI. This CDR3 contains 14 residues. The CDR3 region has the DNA TGTGCCAGCTCGCGCGAGGGCAGGGGGAGTGAAGCTTTCTTT. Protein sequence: CASSREGRGSEAFF.

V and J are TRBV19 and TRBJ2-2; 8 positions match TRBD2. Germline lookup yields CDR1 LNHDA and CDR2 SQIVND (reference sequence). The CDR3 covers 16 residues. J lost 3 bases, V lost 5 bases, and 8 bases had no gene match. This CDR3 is CASSVTGTSYTGELFF. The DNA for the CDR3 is TGTGCCAGTAGTGTTACCGGGACTAGTTACACCGGGGAGCTGTTTTTT.

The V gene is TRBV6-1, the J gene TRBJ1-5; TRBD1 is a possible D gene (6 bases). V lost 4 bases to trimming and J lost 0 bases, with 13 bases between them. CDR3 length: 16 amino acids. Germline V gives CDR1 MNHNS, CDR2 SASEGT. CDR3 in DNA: TGTGCCAGCAGTGTGACAGGCGGTTATAGCAATCAGCCCCAGCATTTT. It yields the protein CASSVTGGYSNQPQHF.

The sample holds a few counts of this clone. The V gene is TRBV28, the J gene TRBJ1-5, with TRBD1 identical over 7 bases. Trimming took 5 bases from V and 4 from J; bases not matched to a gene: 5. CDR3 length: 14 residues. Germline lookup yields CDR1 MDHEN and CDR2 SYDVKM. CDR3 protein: CASSRQGDNQPQHF. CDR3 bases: TGTGCCAGCAGTCGACAGGGAGATAATCAGCCCCAGCATTTT.

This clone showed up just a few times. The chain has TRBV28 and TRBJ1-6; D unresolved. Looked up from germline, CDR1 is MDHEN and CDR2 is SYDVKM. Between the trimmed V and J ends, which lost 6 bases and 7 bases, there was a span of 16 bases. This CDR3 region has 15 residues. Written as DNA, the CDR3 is TGTGCCAGCAGCCCACTCCAGGTTGGGAATTCACCCCTCCACTTT. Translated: CASSPLQVGNSPLHF.

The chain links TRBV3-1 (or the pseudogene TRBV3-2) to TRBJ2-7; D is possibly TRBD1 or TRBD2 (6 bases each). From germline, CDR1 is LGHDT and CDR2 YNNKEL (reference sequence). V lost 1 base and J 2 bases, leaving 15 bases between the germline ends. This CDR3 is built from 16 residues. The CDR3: CASSQVWGAMAYEQYF. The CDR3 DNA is TGTGCCAGCAGCCAAGTTTGGGGGGCCATGGCCTACGAGCAGTACTTC.

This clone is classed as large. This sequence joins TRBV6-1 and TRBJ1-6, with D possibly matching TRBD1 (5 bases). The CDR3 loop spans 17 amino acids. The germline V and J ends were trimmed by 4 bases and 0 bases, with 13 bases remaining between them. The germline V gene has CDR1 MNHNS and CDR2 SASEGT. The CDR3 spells CASSAHSGSSYNSPLHF. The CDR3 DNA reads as TGTGCCAGCAGTGCCCATTCAGGGAGCTCCTATAATTCACCCCTCCACTTT.

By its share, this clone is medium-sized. CDR3 coding DNA: TGTGCCAGGTCCGGGACGGCGAACACCGGGGAGCTGTTTTTT. Its protein product is CARSGTANTGELFF. This chain uses TRBV2 with TRBJ2-2; perhaps D is TRBD1 or TRBD2 (5 bases each). Trimming removed 9 bases at V and 0 bases at J, with 11 bases between. The CDR3 sequence is 14 residues long. Germline V lookup: CDR1 SNHLY, CDR2 FYNNEI.

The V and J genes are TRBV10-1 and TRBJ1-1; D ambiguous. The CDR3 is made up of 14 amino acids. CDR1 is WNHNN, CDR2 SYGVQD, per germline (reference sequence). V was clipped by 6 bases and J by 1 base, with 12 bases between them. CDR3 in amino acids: CASRDQEPNTEAFF. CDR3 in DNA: TGCGCCAGCAGAGACCAGGAGCCGAACACTGAAGCTTTCTTT.